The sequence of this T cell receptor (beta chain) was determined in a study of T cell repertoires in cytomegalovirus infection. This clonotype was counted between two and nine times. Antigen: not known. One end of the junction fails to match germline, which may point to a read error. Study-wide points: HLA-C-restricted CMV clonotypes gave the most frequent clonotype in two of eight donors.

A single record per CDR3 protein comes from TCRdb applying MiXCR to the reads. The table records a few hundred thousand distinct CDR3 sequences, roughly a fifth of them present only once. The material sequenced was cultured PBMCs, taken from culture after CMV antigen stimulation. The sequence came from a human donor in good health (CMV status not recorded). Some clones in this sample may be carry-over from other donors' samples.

CDR3 protein: CASSFTRDRPYEQYF. The CDR3 DNA reads as TGTGCCAGCAGTTTCACCCGGGACAGGCCCTATGAGCAGTACTTC. The chain couples TRBV11-1 to TRBJ2-7; 8 bases align to TRBD1. Germline-derived CDR1 and CDR2 are SGHAT and FQDESV (reference sequence). There are 15 residues in the CDR3.